This is a list of T cell receptor beta chains from one sample in a study of control samples from healthy donors and cancer patients. Profiling relied on immunoSEQ multiplex PCR, and the TCRdb table lists in-frame clones only, not all of them. This sample's table has fewer than 200,000 clones. The sequencing sample was made of blood. The receptors were sampled from a woman aged 25 to 39 in good health. Each CDR3 is given with its conserved first and last residue. The order of the fields is D gene, V gene, J gene, CDR3 DNA, CDR3 protein. The D gene is left open where the match is weak.

d_call: TRBD2
v_call: TRBV7-2
j_call: TRBJ2-7
cdr3_nt: TGTGCCAGCAGCCCCCTTGACGGGGGGGCTCTCGTCGAGCAGTACTTC
cdr3_aa: CASSPLDGGALVEQYF

d_call: TRBD1
v_call: TRBV25-1
j_call: TRBJ2-5
cdr3_nt: TGTGCCAGCAATGACAGGGGGCGAGAGACCCAGTACTTC
cdr3_aa: CASNDRGRETQYF

d_call: TRBD1
v_call: TRBV7-9
j_call: TRBJ1-3
cdr3_nt: TGTGCCAGCAGCGAGGACAGGGCTGGAAACACCATATATTTT
cdr3_aa: CASSEDRAGNTIYF

d_call: NA
v_call: TRBV18
j_call: TRBJ1-6
cdr3_nt: TGTGCCAGCTCACTAGACAGAGATAATTCACCCCTCCACTTT
cdr3_aa: CASSLDRDNSPLHF

d_call: NA
v_call: TRBV9
j_call: TRBJ2-3
cdr3_nt: TGTGCCAGCAGCGCCGGGGTTGCAGATACGCAGTATTTT
cdr3_aa: CASSAGVADTQYF

d_call: TRBD1
v_call: TRBV29-1
j_call: TRBJ2-3
cdr3_nt: TGCAGCGTCCCAAAACGGACAGGGGGAACAGATACGCAGTATTTT
cdr3_aa: CSVPKRTGGTDTQYF

d_call: NA
v_call: TRBV9
j_call: TRBJ1-1
cdr3_nt: TGTGCCAGCAGCGTAGACTCGTACCAGAACACTGAAGCTTTCTTT
cdr3_aa: CASSVDSYQNTEAFF

d_call: NA
v_call: TRBV10-3
j_call: TRBJ1-1
cdr3_nt: TGTGCCATCAGTGAGAAGGTTCGGAGCACTGAAGCTTTCTTT
cdr3_aa: CAISEKVRSTEAFF

d_call: TRBD1
v_call: TRBV19
j_call: TRBJ2-5
cdr3_nt: TGTGCCAGTTCGACAGGGGCGGAGACCCAGTACTTC
cdr3_aa: CASSTGAETQYF

d_call: NA
v_call: TRBV28
j_call: TRBJ1-4
cdr3_nt: TGTGCCAGCAGTTCCGGAGGGCGAATTAATGAAAAACTGTTTTTT
cdr3_aa: CASSSGGRINEKLFF

d_call: TRBD1
v_call: TRBV28
j_call: TRBJ1-1
cdr3_nt: TGTGCCAGCGGGACAGGGAGACTAAGGACGAACCGAAAGAGGGCTTTCTTT
cdr3_aa: CASGTGRLRTNRKRAFF

d_call: NA
v_call: TRBV27
j_call: TRBJ1-5
cdr3_nt: TGTGCCGGTGAAGACAAGGCGAGCAATCAGCCCCAGCATTTT
cdr3_aa: CAGEDKASNQPQHF

d_call: NA
v_call: TRBV4-3
j_call: TRBJ2-1
cdr3_nt: TGCGCCAGCAGCCAAGATTACGCCGTGTACAATGAGCAGTTCTTC
cdr3_aa: CASSQDYAVYNEQFF

d_call: TRBD1
v_call: TRBV5-5
j_call: TRBJ1-2
cdr3_nt: TGTGCCAGCAGCTTGATGGGACAGGGGCTCTTC
cdr3_aa: CASSLMGQGLF

d_call: NA
v_call: TRBV6-1
j_call: TRBJ1-4
cdr3_nt: TGTGCCAGCAGTGAAGGACAGCCAAATGAAAAACTGTTTTTT
cdr3_aa: CASSEGQPNEKLFF

d_call: TRBD1
v_call: TRBV4-2
j_call: TRBJ1-5
cdr3_nt: TGTGCCAGCAGCCAAGTGGTGCAGGGGGCCGGGAATCAGCCCCAGCATTTT
cdr3_aa: CASSQVVQGAGNQPQHF

d_call: NA
v_call: TRBV7-9
j_call: TRBJ1-2
cdr3_nt: TGTGCCAGCAGCTCGTCGGCCCCTGGCTATGGCTACACCTTC
cdr3_aa: CASSSSAPGYGYTF

d_call: NA
v_call: TRBV4-1
j_call: TRBJ1-4
cdr3_nt: TGCGCCAGCAGCAGGATGGGTGAAAAACTGTTTTTT
cdr3_aa: CASSRMGEKLFF

d_call: TRBD1
v_call: TRBV15
j_call: TRBJ1-1
cdr3_nt: TGTGCCACCAGCAGAGGTGGGACAGCTAACACTGAAGCTTTCTTT
cdr3_aa: CATSRGGTANTEAFF

d_call: NA
v_call: TRBV27
j_call: TRBJ1-3
cdr3_nt: TGTGCCAGCAGTTTACGGGGGCTAGGAAACACCATATATTTT
cdr3_aa: CASSLRGLGNTIYF

d_call: TRBD1
v_call: TRBV19
j_call: TRBJ1-4
cdr3_nt: TGTGCCAGTAGTACAGGGGGCTCAACTAATGAAAAACTGTTTTTT
cdr3_aa: CASSTGGSTNEKLFF

d_call: TRBD1
v_call: TRBV4-2
j_call: TRBJ1-1
cdr3_nt: TGTGCCAGCAGCCAAGAAAAGGGGAACAGGGGGAGACACACTGAAGCTTTCTTT
cdr3_aa: CASSQEKGNRGRHTEAFF

d_call: NA
v_call: TRBV12-3/TRBV12-4
j_call: TRBJ2-3
cdr3_nt: TGTGCCAGCAGCACAAGCAGAGATACGCAGTATTTT
cdr3_aa: CASSTSRDTQYF

d_call: TRBD1
v_call: TRBV28
j_call: TRBJ1-5
cdr3_nt: TGTGCCAGCAGTTTCCAGGACAGGGTGAGGGGCAATCAGCCCCAGCATTTT
cdr3_aa: CASSFQDRVRGNQPQHF

d_call: NA
v_call: TRBV5-3
j_call: TRBJ1-2
cdr3_nt: TGTGCCAGAAGCAATATTCGTGGCTACACCTTC
cdr3_aa: CARSNIRGYTF

d_call: NA
v_call: TRBV12-3/TRBV12-4
j_call: TRBJ1-1
cdr3_nt: TGTGCCAGCAGTGGAAACAGCCCTGAAGCTTTCTTT
cdr3_aa: CASSGNSPEAFF

d_call: TRBD1
v_call: TRBV6-6
j_call: TRBJ1-6
cdr3_nt: TGTGCCAGCAGTCATTCCACAGGGGGTAGCGTCTATAATTCACCCCTCCACTTT
cdr3_aa: CASSHSTGGSVYNSPLHF

d_call: NA
v_call: TRBV5-1
j_call: TRBJ2-3
cdr3_nt: TGCGCCAGCAGCTTGGGAGGAGGTAGCACAGATACGCAGTATTTT
cdr3_aa: CASSLGGGSTDTQYF

d_call: TRBD1
v_call: TRBV7-2
j_call: TRBJ2-5
cdr3_nt: TGTGCCAGCAGGTGGGACAGGGCAGAGACCCAGTACTTC
cdr3_aa: CASRWDRAETQYF

d_call: NA
v_call: TRBV3-1/TRBV3-2
j_call: TRBJ1-2
cdr3_nt: TGTGCCAGCAGTCCTTTGGGTTCTAACTATGGCTACACCTTC
cdr3_aa: CASSPLGSNYGYTF

d_call: NA
v_call: TRBV6-6
j_call: TRBJ2-3
cdr3_nt: TGTGCCAGCAGTGGGGCAGGGAGCACAGATACGCAGTATTTT
cdr3_aa: CASSGAGSTDTQYF

d_call: TRBD2
v_call: TRBV3-1/TRBV3-2
j_call: TRBJ2-3
cdr3_nt: TGTGCCAGCAGCCCCCTCCCCGCTAGACTAGCGGGGTCGAAGGATACGCAGTATTTT
cdr3_aa: CASSPLPARLAGSKDTQYF

d_call: NA
v_call: TRBV7-7
j_call: TRBJ2-3
cdr3_nt: TGTGCTAGCACCTCCCTCTTTCAGGTCGGTACAGATACGCAGTATTTT
cdr3_aa: CASTSLFQVGTDTQYF

d_call: NA
v_call: TRBV5-4
j_call: TRBJ1-1
cdr3_nt: TGTGCCAGCAGGGCCCGCGCCACTGAAGCTTTCTTT
cdr3_aa: CASRARATEAFF

d_call: NA
v_call: TRBV20-1
j_call: TRBJ2-7
cdr3_nt: TGCAGTGCTAGTCGGACCTTTAAGGACGAGCAGTACTTC
cdr3_aa: CSASRTFKDEQYF

d_call: TRBD1
v_call: TRBV28
j_call: TRBJ2-7
cdr3_nt: TGTGCCAGCAGCCTTGGGACAGGCTACGAGCAGTACTTC
cdr3_aa: CASSLGTGYEQYF

d_call: NA
v_call: TRBV6-4
j_call: TRBJ1-1
cdr3_nt: TGTGCCAGCAGTGTTTCAGTCACAGGCACTGAAGCTTTCTTT
cdr3_aa: CASSVSVTGTEAFF

d_call: NA
v_call: TRBV19
j_call: TRBJ2-6
cdr3_nt: TGTGCCAGTAGTCCAGGGGCCCGCTCTGGGGCCAACGTCCTGACTTTC
cdr3_aa: CASSPGARSGANVLTF

d_call: TRBD2
v_call: TRBV7-8
j_call: TRBJ2-5
cdr3_nt: TGTGCCAGCAGCGACCGACGACTAGCGGGGACCCTAACAAGAGAGACCCAGTACTTC
cdr3_aa: CASSDRRLAGTLTRETQYF

d_call: TRBD1
v_call: TRBV4-1
j_call: TRBJ2-5
cdr3_nt: TGCGCCAGCAGCCAAGATGGGACAGGGGGCGTTGAGACCCAGTACTTC
cdr3_aa: CASSQDGTGGVETQYF

d_call: TRBD1
v_call: TRBV5-1
j_call: TRBJ1-2
cdr3_nt: TGCGCCAGCAGCACAGGGACAGCTCCTAACTATGGCTACACCTTC
cdr3_aa: CASSTGTAPNYGYTF

d_call: NA
v_call: TRBV28
j_call: TRBJ1-6
cdr3_nt: TGTGCCAGCAGTTTAAGGCCTAACAGGAGTCCTCATTCACCCCTCCACTTT
cdr3_aa: CASSLRPNRSPHSPLHF

d_call: NA
v_call: TRBV7-9
j_call: TRBJ1-4
cdr3_nt: TGTGCCAGCAGCTTAGGGGTCGGGGGTTTTAATGAAAAACTGTTTTTT
cdr3_aa: CASSLGVGGFNEKLFF

d_call: NA
v_call: TRBV5-1
j_call: TRBJ2-1
cdr3_nt: TGCGCCAGCAGCTTGGAACCCAGAGAGACCTACAATGAGCAGTTCTTC
cdr3_aa: CASSLEPRETYNEQFF